Below are 6 T cell receptor beta chains sequenced from a single sample in a study of control samples from healthy donors and cancer patients. Libraries were prepared by immunoSEQ multiplex PCR; TCRdb keeps only in-frame clonotypes and omits some of them. Of 150,000 to 200,000 clones listed, 91% are singletons. The sample comprised blood. Source of these receptors: a woman in her 30s in good health.

The V call is TRBV9, the J call TRBJ1-3, with D possibly TRBD1 on 5 matching bases. The V end was cut by 4 bases, the J end by 0 bases, with 11 bases between. Germline V gene data show CDR1 as SGDLS and CDR2 as YYNGEE. The CDR3 is 15 amino acids. In DNA form, the CDR3 reads TGTGCCAGCAGCCTTTCCGGGGCCTCTGGAAACACCATATATTTT. Its translation is CASSLSGASGNTIYF.

The chain employs TRBV7-2 and TRBJ2-7; TRBD2 aligns across 7 bases. Germline CDR1 reads SGHTA; CDR2 reads FQGNSA. The CDR3 extends over 15 amino acids. Trimming removed 2 bases from V and 4 bases from J; junction bases left unmatched: 8. The CDR3 sequence: CASSLSGLVGYEQYF. CDR3 coding DNA: TGTGCCAGCAGCTTAAGTGGACTAGTCGGGTACGAGCAGTACTTC.

The genes are TRBV7-6 and TRBJ1-2; the match to TRBD1 covers 8 bases. With 5 bases clipped from V and 0 bases from J, the junction kept 5 bases outside the gene matches. The CDR3 loop spans 15 amino acids. Germline CDR1 is SGHVS and CDR2 is FNYEAQ. CDR3 protein: CASSDYRGANYGYTF. The CDR3 nucleotides are TGTGCCAGCAGCGATTACAGGGGGGCTAACTATGGCTACACCTTC.

The chain joins TRBV19 to TRBJ2-7; 7 bases line up with TRBD1. This CDR3 has 13 residues. J gave up 0 bases and V 4 bases, and 0 bases lay outside the gene matches. Germline V gene lookup returns CDR1 LNHDA and CDR2 SQIVND (reference sequence). The CDR3 coding sequence is TGTGCCAGTAGTAGACAGGGCTCCTACGAGCAGTACTTC. Residues: CASSRQGSYEQYF.

This chain connects TRBV7-3 to TRBJ1-2; the D gene is possibly TRBD1 (5 bases). Germline assignment: CDR1 SGHTA and CDR2 FQGTGA. V lost 5 bases to trimming and J lost 0 bases, with 16 bases between them. The CDR3 consists of 16 residues. The CDR3 DNA follows: TGTGCCAGCAGCCCCTCGGGACTCGAAGCTAACTATGGCTACACCTTC. Protein: CASSPSGLEANYGYTF.

The chain has TRBV6-5 and TRBJ1-2; TRBD1 aligns across 8 bases. CDR3 length equals 12 residues. The germline gives CDR1 MNHEY, CDR2 SVGAGI. Trimming removed 5 bases from V and 4 bases from J; junction bases left unmatched: 0. CDR3 amino acids: CASSQGAYGYTF. The CDR3 DNA reads TGTGCCAGCAGTCAGGGGGCCTATGGCTACACCTTC.